These 15 T cell receptor beta chains were sequenced from one sample in a study of blood T cell repertoires in COVID-19. The assay was immunoSEQ multiplex PCR, and TCRdb's table has in-frame clones only and misses some. This sample has over 150,000 clones; roughly 82% occur once, and the top ten carry around 13%. Input material: peripheral blood. These receptor sequences come from a human donor in a cohort sampled during active COVID-19.

The gene calls are TRBV10-1 and TRBJ2-2, with TRBD1 matching over 7 bases. The CDR3 runs to 15 residues. After removal of 2 bases from V and 5 bases from J, the junction contained 5 bases not matched to a gene. Germline loops: CDR1 WNHNN, CDR2 SYGVQD (reference sequence). The CDR3 DNA reads as TGCGCCAGCAGTGAGCGTCCCAGGGGGACCGGGGAGCTGTTTTTT. Amino acid sequence: CASSERPRGTGELFF.

This clone has at least ten counts. The chain is built from TRBV5-1 and TRBJ2-2; D is perhaps TRBD1 (6 bases). The V end was cut by 4 bases, the J end by 4 bases, with 14 bases between. The CDR3 length is 15 residues. Germline CDR1 is SGHRS and CDR2 is YFSETQ. The CDR3 protein is CASSGVSGATGELFF. In nucleotides, the CDR3 is TGCGCCAGCAGCGGGGTATCAGGGGCCACCGGGGAGCTGTTTTTT.

The CDR3 region is CASRKLAGGYTDTQYF. CDR3 nucleotides: TGTGCCAGTAGAAAACTAGCGGGAGGTTACACAGATACGCAGTATTTT. The V and J genes are TRBV19 and TRBJ2-3; TRBD2 matches 12 bases. Germline V CDR1 and CDR2: LNHDA, SQIVND (reference sequence). The CDR3 covers 16 residues. J lost 2 bases, V lost 6 bases, and 6 bases had no gene match.

CDR3 region: CASSLGDRRYFSPLHF. The CDR3 DNA is TGCGCCAGCAGCTTGGGGGACAGGCGTTACTTTTCACCCCTCCACTTT. The V gene is TRBV5-1, the J gene TRBJ1-6; 8 positions match TRBD1. CDR1 and CDR2 (germline): SGHRS, YFSETQ. V shed 0 bases and J 9 bases; nucleotides not matched to a gene: 8. The CDR3 runs 16 residues.

V and J are TRBV9 and TRBJ2-7; no clear D gene. The germline CDR1 and CDR2 sequences are SGDLS and YYNGEE. V lost 4 bases and J lost 0, with 5 bases in between. CDR3 length: 12 residues. DNA of the CDR3: TGTGCCAGCAGCTCAGGCTCCTACGAGCAGTACTTC. It is translated as CASSSGSYEQYF.

V usage is TRBV28 and J usage is TRBJ2-1; 13 nucleotides match TRBD2. The CDR3 loop spans 16 amino acids. Germline assignment: CDR1 MDHEN and CDR2 SYDVKM. V shed 7 bases, J shed 5 bases, and the junction held 8 bases outside the gene matches. CDR3 bases: TGTGCCAGCACCCAATGGACTAGCGGGAGCCACAATGAGCAGTTCTTC. This encodes CASTQWTSGSHNEQFF. The full variable domain, rest sourced from reference TRBV28 and TRBJ2-1, is DVKVTQSSRYLVKRTGEKVFLECVQDMDHENMFWYRQDPGLGLRLIYFSYDVKMKEKGDIPEGYSVSREKKERFSLILESASTNQTSMYLCASTQWTSGSHNEQFFGPGTRLTVL.

The CDR3 DNA reads TGTGCCAGCAGCAAGCCAGACAGGGGAAGCACTGAAGCTTTCTTT. It yields the protein CASSKPDRGSTEAFF. The chain recombines TRBV21-1 with TRBJ1-1; no DNA check was done on the table's D call, TRBD1. TRBV21-1 has pseudogene status. This CDR3 has 15 residues.

CDR3 amino acids: CASSSSESDTQYF. CDR3 DNA sequence: TGTGCCAGCAGCTCCTCAGAATCAGATACGCAGTATTTT. The rearrangement uses TRBV5-6 and TRBJ2-3, with no clear D. In germline, CDR1 is SGHDT, CDR2 YYEEEE. Trimming pared 3 bases from V and 4 bases from J, leaving 9 bases between. The CDR3 is made up of 13 amino acids.

The genes are TRBV5-1 and TRBJ2-3; 10 positions match TRBD1. V shed 1 base and J 1 base; nucleotides not matched to a gene: 3. This CDR3 is built from 16 residues. Germline CDR1 SGHRS, CDR2 YFSETQ. CDR3 sequence: CASSLPTGGRTDTQYF. The CDR3 region has the DNA TGCGCCAGCAGCTTGCCGACAGGGGGCCGCACAGATACGCAGTATTTT.

The chain has TRBV19 and TRBJ1-6; D remains ambiguous. Trimming shortened V by 2 bases and J by 10 bases, and 9 bases separated the two germline ends. The length of the CDR3 is 13 residues. The germline gives CDR1 LNHDA, CDR2 SQIVND (reference sequence). As DNA, the CDR3 is TGTGCCAGTAGTATAAGCCCGGAGTCACCCCTCCACTTT. It translates to CASSISPESPLHF.

This clone was detected once. The chain recombines TRBV7-9 with TRBJ2-5; D perhaps matches TRBD2 (6 bases). The CDR3 covers 14 residues. Germline CDR1 reads SEHNR; CDR2 reads FQNEAQ (reference sequence). The V end was cut by 3 bases, the J end by 7 bases, with 15 bases between. CDR3 residues: CASSLGDSHRTQYF. DNA for the CDR3: TGTGCCAGCAGCTTGGGGGACTCTCACCGGACCCAGTACTTC.

This clone was counted only a few times. The rearrangement uses TRBV19 and TRBJ2-2; 7 bases align to TRBD2. Germline CDR1 reads LNHDA; CDR2 reads SQIVND (reference sequence). The CDR3 runs to 13 residues. Trimming at V came to 7 bases and at J to 5 bases, leaving 4 bases not matched to a gene. This CDR3 reads CASTLGGTGELFF. The CDR3 nucleotides are TGTGCCAGTACCCTCGGGGGGACCGGGGAGCTGTTTTTT.

This chain uses TRBV30 with TRBJ1-2; D gene ambiguous. The germline V and J ends were trimmed by 5 bases and 5 bases, with 9 bases remaining between them. The CDR3 is 11 residues long. Germline V CDR1 and CDR2: GTSNPN, SVGIG (reference sequence). The CDR3 spells CAWEELYGYTF. Written as DNA, the CDR3 is TGTGCCTGGGAGGAGTTATATGGCTACACCTTC. Using reference TRBV30 and TRBJ1-2 for the parts outside the CDR3, the full variable domain is SQTIHQWPATLVQPVGSPLSLECTVEGTSNPNLYWYRQAAGRGLQLLFYSVGIGQISSEVPQNLSASRPQDRQFILSSKKLLLSDSGFYLCAWEELYGYTFGSGTRLTVV.

This clone was detected once. CDR3 DNA sequence: TGTGCCACCAGCGAGACTAGCGGGAGTTTGAACAATGAGCAGTTCTTC. Translation gives CATSETSGSLNNEQFF. The chain employs TRBV15 and TRBJ2-1, with 12 positions matching TRBD2. Germline V CDR1 and CDR2: LNHNV, YYDKDF (reference sequence). This CDR3 is 16 amino acids long. V trimming: 5 bases; J trimming: 5 bases; junction bases outside the gene matches: 7.

The J gene is TRBJ2-2, the V gene TRBV2; D is unclear. The V gene's germline CDR1 is SNHLY and CDR2 FYNNEI. V gave up 6 bases and J gave up 1 base, with 6 bases separating them. The CDR3 covers 13 residues. CDR3 residues: CASSQENTGELFF. The CDR3 region has the DNA TGTGCCAGCAGCCAGGAGAACACCGGGGAGCTGTTTTTT.